One T cell receptor beta chain is described in this entry. This clone's antigen is unknown. Nothing much larger sits one base from this clone, and base qualities are not available. This beta chain is a stray sequence in a library constructed for alpha chains; its clone size is not meaningful. The CDR3 runs 12 amino acids, cysteine and phenylalanine included. Kept here is only the CDR3 DNA, which spans 36 bases and is read in frame from base 1. V gives up 1 base and J gives up 6 bases, and the segment between their germline ends measures 4 bases. CDR1 and CDR2 are read off the germline V gene (reference sequence) as SEHNR and FQNEAQ. These data originate in a study of spatial heterogeneity in lung cancer (dated by TCRdb to about 2019). For the wider study: Beta-chain transcripts were consistently detected in greater numbers than alpha-chain transcripts, which likely reflected higher beta-chain transcript abundance. In the raw uncorrected reads, each unique combination of TCR and UMI appeared more than ten times on average. The study quantitatively compared TCR alpha and beta repertoires across multiple tumor regions, matched nontumor lung and blood in non-small cell lung cancer. TCR repertoire features were related to nonsynonymous mutation counts determined by whole-exome sequencing of tumor tissue. Both alpha and beta chains were TCR-sequenced in about 240 tumor regions, approximately 68 matched nontumor lung samples and more than 50 PBMC samples obtained at surgery. Study-wide conclusions, independent of this receptor: Additional single-cell paired TCR alpha and beta sequencing was considered necessary to confirm, at a functional level, the hypothesis that regional TCRs recognize regional mutations.

To prepare the library, 5' RACE was applied. TCRdb records NextSeq 500 as the sequencer. In the TCR library protocol, a unique molecular identifier was attached to each TCR cDNA molecule so that PCR and sequencing errors could be corrected. Processing in the source paper ran as follows. TCR identification, UMI-based error correction and CDR3 extraction were performed with Decombinator tools. Expanded TCRs were defined as those above a frequency of 2 per 1,000, corresponding to the top 1% of the tumor frequency distribution. Renyi diversity was calculated using the R vegan package after each repertoire was subsampled 100 times to 5,000 TCRs. To build CDR3 similarity networks, amino acid triplet string-kernel similarity was used, and CDR3s were connected when their pairwise similarity was above 0.82. TCRdb's own reprocessing of the public reads used fastp at Q25 and MiXCR and kept productive beta chains. Merged by CDR3 protein, the rows form single entries marked with the most common genes and DNA. Here the V and J calls rest on TCRdb's processing, not on the authors' analysis. This sample has about 13,000 distinct CDR3 sequences in its table, and around 5.2% of those were observed once. The ten most abundant clones make up approximately 35% of the sample.

Sample time point, as interpreted from the label and publication: sample taken at primary tumor resection. Without any cell sorting, TCR sequencing was performed on whole RNA extracted either from tumor and nontumor lung tissue or from cryopreserved PBMC samples. The donors were approximately 70 patients from the lung TRACERx cohort who had early-stage, untreated non-small cell lung cancer. Only patients with enough RNA available from two or more tumor regions were chosen for TCR sequencing. The rearrangement combines TRBV7-9 with TRBJ1-5; no D gene can be assigned with confidence. The clonotype originates from a human donor with early-stage non-small cell lung cancer. Material: lung tumor tissue, obtained at surgery. The CDR3 sequence is CASSLELQPQHF. At the DNA level, the sequence is TGTGCCAGCAGCTTAGAACTTCAGCCCCAGCATTTT.